The rows below give T cell receptor beta chains drawn from one sample of a study of response to subunit inactivated influenza vaccine. A single record per CDR3 protein comes from TCRdb applying MiXCR to the RT-PCR reads. The repertoire holds around 650,000 distinct CDR3 sequences, with around 14% as singletons. The sample in question was PBMCs from blood, obtained less than 13 days after vaccination. The receptors were sampled from a man in his fifties or sixties who received an inactivated influenza vaccine. CDR3s include the opening cysteine and the closing phenylalanine or tryptophan. D genes are given only for firm matches. A row's size may be missing; if present it is once, few, many or a size class.

abundance,len,d_gene,v_gene,j_gene,CDR3nt,CDR3aa
many,12,NA,TRBV12-3/TRBV12-4,TRBJ2-7,TGTGCCAGCAGCACGAACAGGGACGAGCAGTACTTC,CASSTNRDEQYF
few,20,TRBD2,TRBV6-2/TRBV6-3,TRBJ2-1,TGTGCCAGCAGCAGATTTAGGCATTGGACTAGCGGGGAGTCCTACAATGAGCAGTTCTTC,CASSRFRHWTSGESYNEQFF
NA,15,NA,TRBV7-2,TRBJ2-3,TGTGCCAGCAGCTTAGGTGTCACCCACACAGATACGCAGTATTTT,CASSLGVTHTDTQYF
NA,15,NA,TRBV20-1,TRBJ1-1,TGCAGTGCTCCACCGGGGTCACATGGGAACACTGAAGCTTTCTTT,CSAPPGSHGNTEAFF
NA,13,TRBD2,TRBV29-1,TRBJ2-1,TGCAGCGTCGGACTAGCGGGAGATGGTGAGCAGTTCTTC,CSVGLAGDGEQFF
NA,14,NA,TRBV4-1,TRBJ2-7,TGCGCCAGCAGCCAAGGGCTCAGGGCTAAGGAGCAGTACTTC,CASSQGLRAKEQYF
few,13,TRBD1,TRBV29-1,TRBJ1-1,TGCAGCGTTGAACAAGGACAGGGGGCGAGGGCTTTCTTT,CSVEQGQGARAFF
NA,11,NA,TRBV29-1,TRBJ1-4,TGCAGCGTCTTGGGGGGTGAAAAACTGTTTTTT,CSVLGGEKLFF
NA,14,TRBD1,TRBV5-1,TRBJ1-1,TGCGCCAGCAGCGTAGGACAGGGGAACACTGAAGCTTTCTTT,CASSVGQGNTEAFF
NA,18,TRBD2,TRBV4-3,TRBJ2-1,TGCGCCAGCAGCCAAGATATGAATCTAGCGGTTTACTACAATGAGCAGTTCTTC,CASSQDMNLAVYYNEQFF
few,19,TRBD2,TRBV6-9,TRBJ2-5,TGTGCCAGCAGTTCCGTAAGGATAGCGGGGGACTCGTACCAAGAGACCCAGTACTTC,CASSSVRIAGDSYQETQYF
NA,17,TRBD1,TRBV7-2,TRBJ2-3,TGTGCCAGCAGCCTCCTCCGGGCCAGGGGGCGGTCAGATACGCAGTATTTT,CASSLLRARGRSDTQYF
NA,13,NA,TRBV24-1,TRBJ1-4,TGTGCCACCAGTGATGGGGCAAGAGAAAAACTGTTTTTT,CATSDGAREKLFF
few,15,TRBD1,TRBV28,TRBJ1-4,TGTGCCAGCAGTGCCCGCCCCAGGGGGAATGAAAAACTGTTTTTT,CASSARPRGNEKLFF
NA,17,NA,TRBV5-6,TRBJ2-3,TGTGCCAGCAGTTGGGGGGGCCGGGACAGAAGCACAGATACGCAGTATTTT,CASSWGGRDRSTDTQYF
few,15,TRBD2,TRBV12-3/TRBV12-4,TRBJ2-7,TGTGCCAGCAGTCAGACGGGACTAGCGGCCTACGAGCAGTACTTC,CASSQTGLAAYEQYF
NA,12,NA,TRBV2,TRBJ2-3,TGTGCCAGCGCATTGTCCGGGGATACGCAGTATTTT,CASALSGDTQYF
few,13,NA,TRBV24-1,TRBJ2-1,TGTGCCACCAGTGCCCCCACCGGGTATGAGCAGTTCTTC,CATSAPTGYEQFF
many,14,NA,TRBV6-5,TRBJ1-3,TGTGCCAGCAGTTCGTTAGGGGCTGGAAACACCATATATTTT,CASSSLGAGNTIYF
NA,15,TRBD1,TRBV12-3/TRBV12-4,TRBJ1-6,TGTGCCAGCAGTTTAGTCGGCAGGGGGAGTTCACCCCTCCACTTT,CASSLVGRGSSPLHF
NA,16,TRBD2,TRBV12-3/TRBV12-4,TRBJ2-5,TGTGCCAGCAGGTGGACTAGCGGGGGGTACCAAGAGACCCAGTACTTC,CASRWTSGGYQETQYF
NA,15,NA,TRBV2,TRBJ2-3,TGTGCCAGCAGTGGTGGGATAGCCGGCACAGATACGCAGTATTTT,CASSGGIAGTDTQYF
few,12,TRBD1,TRBV6-1,TRBJ1-1,TGTGCCAGCAGTGTAAACAGGGGAGAAGCTTTCTTT,CASSVNRGEAFF
NA,14,NA,TRBV6-1,TRBJ2-1,TGTGTCAGCAGCCGGGACGGAAAAAACAATGAGCAGTTCTTC,CVSSRDGKNNEQFF
NA,13,NA,TRBV19,TRBJ2-2,TGTGCCAGTAGACCCCCGACCACCGGGGAGCTGTTTTTT,CASRPPTTGELFF
medium-sized,15,NA,TRBV5-1,TRBJ2-1,TGCGCCAGCAGCTTGGATGGCAGCTCCTACAATGAGCAGTTCTTC,CASSLDGSSYNEQFF